This TCR beta chain was identified in a study of T cells after posttransplantation cyclophosphamide. Study outcomes and limitations: Later post-transplant blood repertoires were often dominated by donor CD8+ memory clones. TRB clonality was highly associated with recipient CMV seropositivity and reactivation.

There are many counts of this clone. Antigen specificity is unknown. Germline V gene sequence: CDR1 MNHEY, CDR2 SMNVEV (reference sequence). The CDR3 covers 14 residues. V shed 2 bases and J shed 7 bases, with 14 bases lying between them. Generated by immunoSEQ multiplex PCR, the TCRdb table keeps only in-frame clones and is missing some. Listed here are 40,000 to 55,000 clones without any singletons, the top ten holding about 2.2%. Sequenced input: PBMCs. The source is a man in his forties in good health, CMV-negative, and a related stem cell transplant donor. V and J are TRBV27 and TRBJ1-2, with D unresolved. CDR3 sequence: CASSLLPLIGGYTF. CDR3 nucleotide sequence: TGTGCCAGCAGTTTACTCCCCCTAATCGGTGGCTACACCTTC.